The rows below give T cell receptor beta chains drawn from one sample of a study of early stage breast cancer tumors. Sequenced by immunoSEQ multiplex PCR; TCRdb stores in-frame clones only, minus some. The sample holds tens of thousands of clones; approximately 85% are singletons and the top ten take about a tenth. The sequencing input was blood. The receptors come from a person aged 45 to 59 with breast cancer. The CDR3 runs from the conserved cysteine through the conserved F or W. The D gene is left open where the match is weak. Some rows have no size entry. The others give once, few or many, or a class for an expanded clone.

J | size | D | V | DNA | CDR3
TRBJ2-7 | NA | NA | TRBV27 | TGTGCCAGCAGTTTATCGGGCTCCTACGAGCAGTACTTC | CASSLSGSYEQYF
TRBJ2-3 | few | NA | TRBV6-4 | TGTGCCAGCAGTGACGAGGGCACTAGCACAGATACGCAGTATTTT | CASSDEGTSTDTQYF
TRBJ2-5 | NA | TRBD2 | TRBV5-1 | TGCGCCAGCAGCCGGGAGGGGGGGTTTAGAGGAGAGACCCAGTACTTC | CASSREGGFRGETQYF
TRBJ2-7 | NA | TRBD1 | TRBV5-1 | TGCGCCAGCTCCGAAGAGGGACAGGGAGGGGGTTACGAGCAGTACTTC | CASSEEGQGGGYEQYF
TRBJ2-7 | NA | NA | TRBV10-2 | TGCGCCAGCAGTGTTGCTCCACAGGGGAGGGCTAGTCGCGAGCAGTACTTC | CASSVAPQGRASREQYF
TRBJ2-2 | NA | TRBD2 | TRBV4-2 | TGTGCCAGCAGCCAAGGTGCTAGCGGGAGTTTAAAGACCGGGGAGCTGTTTTTT | CASSQGASGSLKTGELFF
TRBJ2-5 | NA | NA | TRBV7-9 | TGTGCCAGCAGCCTGGGACTCGAGGGAGAGACCCAGTACTTC | CASSLGLEGETQYF
TRBJ2-3 | NA | NA | TRBV7-3 | TGTGCCAGCAGCCTAGGTGGGGGGGCAAGTGATACGCAGTATTTT | CASSLGGGASDTQYF
TRBJ1-4 | NA | NA | TRBV2 | TGTGCCAGCGCCCTTGCAACTAATGAAAAACTGTTTTTT | CASALATNEKLFF
TRBJ2-7 | NA | NA | TRBV2 | TGTGCCAGCAGTGAACCAGGGAATCGCGAGCAGTACTTC | CASSEPGNREQYF
TRBJ2-7 | NA | TRBD2 | TRBV11-2 | TGTGCCAGCAGCTTAGCTAGCGGGGAAACCTACGAGCAGTACTTC | CASSLASGETYEQYF
TRBJ1-4 | NA | TRBD1 | TRBV7-6 | TGTGCCAGCAGCTTAGACGGACAGGGCGGGGAAAAACTGTTTTTT | CASSLDGQGGEKLFF
TRBJ2-2 | once | TRBD1 | TRBV15 | TGTGCCACCAGCAGTTTAGGGACAGGCAACACCGGGGAGCTGTTTTTT | CATSSLGTGNTGELFF
TRBJ2-6 | few | NA | TRBV27 | TGTGCCAGCGGCCCCAGGGCTGGGGCCAACGTCCTGACTTTC | CASGPRAGANVLTF
TRBJ1-2 | few | TRBD1 | TRBV4-2 | TGTGCCAGCAGCCACGACAGGGTAAATGGCTACACCTTC | CASSHDRVNGYTF
TRBJ1-4 | few | NA | TRBV9 | TGTGCCAGCAGCGAATCAGGGGCAACTAATGAAAAACTGTTTTTT | CASSESGATNEKLFF
TRBJ2-5 | NA | NA | TRBV19 | TGTGCCAGCACACAGGGTAACCAAGAGACCCAGTACTTC | CASTQGNQETQYF
TRBJ2-7 | NA | TRBD1 | TRBV10-3 | TGTGCCATCGGAAGGACAGGGGCCTCCTACGAGCAGTACTTC | CAIGRTGASYEQYF
TRBJ2-3 | NA | NA | TRBV20-1 | TGCAGTGGCGGAGATACGCAGTATTTT | CSGGDTQYF
TRBJ1-2 | NA | TRBD1 | TRBV15 | TGTGCCACCAGCAGACGGGACAGCCTTAACTATGGCTACACCTTC | CATSRRDSLNYGYTF
TRBJ1-2 | NA | NA | TRBV5-1 | TGCGCCAGCAGTAGGTCAGTGGACTATGGCTACACCTTC | CASSRSVDYGYTF
TRBJ2-7 | NA | NA | TRBV9 | TGTGCCAGCAGCCCAATGGGGGGAGGTGGCGAGCAGTACTTC | CASSPMGGGGEQYF
TRBJ1-1 | NA | NA | TRBV2 | TGTGCCAGCAGTGAAGACAGGGCCGATGTAGCTTTCTTT | CASSEDRADVAFF
TRBJ2-7 | NA | NA | TRBV9 | TGTGCCAGCAGCGTAGCGGCAGGGGAGAACTACGAGCAGTACTTC | CASSVAAGENYEQYF
TRBJ1-1 | NA | NA | TRBV5-1 | TGCGCCAGCAGCTTGCGGACAGCCTTGAACACTGAAGCTTTCTTT | CASSLRTALNTEAFF
TRBJ2-7 | NA | NA | TRBV4-1 | TGCGCCAGCAGCCAAGTGGCAGACTACGAGCAGTACTTC | CASSQVADYEQYF
TRBJ2-7 | NA | TRBD2 | TRBV28 | TGTGCCAGCAGTTCCTGGACTAGCGGGGCCTACGAGCAGTACTTC | CASSSWTSGAYEQYF
TRBJ2-1 | NA | NA | TRBV15 | TGTGCCACCGGGGGGAGCGAATTCAGCTCCTACAATGAGCAGTTCTTC | CATGGSEFSSYNEQFF
TRBJ2-2 | NA | NA | TRBV18 | TGTGCCAGCTCACCACCGGGGGGGCCTAACACCGGGGAGCTGTTTTTT | CASSPPGGPNTGELFF
TRBJ2-3 | NA | TRBD2 | TRBV19 | TGTGCCAGTAGTATAGGGCGGACTAGCGGGAGGGCCAACCCAGATACGCAGTATTTT | CASSIGRTSGRANPDTQYF
TRBJ2-1 | once | NA | TRBV5-5 | TGTGCCAGCGGTAGCCCTAGCTCCTACAATGAGCAGTTCTTC | CASGSPSSYNEQFF
TRBJ1-1 | NA | NA | TRBV13 | TGTGCCAGCAGCGTAACCTCGGACAGTCCGGACACTGAAGCTTTCTTT | CASSVTSDSPDTEAFF
TRBJ2-1 | NA | TRBD2 | TRBV5-4 | TGTGCCAGCAGCTCTAACAGACTAGCGGGAGGATCAACCTACAATGAGCAGTTCTTC | CASSSNRLAGGSTYNEQFF
TRBJ2-7 | NA | NA | TRBV5-4 | TGTGCCAGCAGCCGAGCCTACGAGCAGTACTTC | CASSRAYEQYF
TRBJ1-2 | NA | NA | TRBV11-2 | TGTGCCAGCAGCTTTTTGTGGTCAAACTATGGCTACACCTTC | CASSFLWSNYGYTF
TRBJ1-3 | NA | NA | TRBV28 | TGTGCCAGCAGTCTGGGGGTGTGGATCTCTGGAAACACCATATATTTT | CASSLGVWISGNTIYF
TRBJ1-1 | NA | NA | TRBV5-4 | TGTGCCAGCAGCCCCACCTGGGGGGGGGTGAACACTGAAGCTTTCTTT | CASSPTWGGVNTEAFF
TRBJ2-7 | NA | NA | TRBV6-4 | TGTGCCAGCAGTGGACTAATCCCGTCCTACGAGCAGTACTTC | CASSGLIPSYEQYF
TRBJ2-4 | NA | NA | TRBV29-1 | TGCAGCGTTGAGTCTGCTTCTTCGTCGGCCAAAAACATTCAGTACTTC | CSVESASSSAKNIQYF
TRBJ2-2 | NA | TRBD1 | TRBV10-3 | TGTGCCATCAGGCAACTAGGGCAGGGGGACGGGGAGCTGTTTTTT | CAIRQLGQGDGELFF
TRBJ1-1 | NA | NA | TRBV30 | TGTGCCTGGAGGAGGGGGGTTACTATTGAAGCTTTCTTT | CAWRRGVTIEAFF
TRBJ2-1 | NA | NA | TRBV12-2 | TGTGCAAGTCGCTCTCCACCGGAAGGGACTAGCGGCCACAATGAGCAGTTCTTC | CASRSPPEGTSGHNEQFF
TRBJ2-1 | NA | NA | TRBV4-1 | TGCGCCAGCAGCCCACCCCGACGGAGCAATGAGCAGTTCTTC | CASSPPRRSNEQFF
TRBJ2-7 | NA | NA | TRBV25-1 | TGTGCCAGCAGTGAACCAGGGATAAAATCCTACGAGCAGTACTTC | CASSEPGIKSYEQYF
TRBJ2-4 | NA | TRBD2 | TRBV5-6 | TGTGCCAGCAGCAAGAGACTAGCGGGAGGGCCGGCGGCCAAAAACATTCAGTACTTC | CASSKRLAGGPAAKNIQYF